This T cell receptor (beta chain) appears in the sequencing data of a study of T cells after yellow fever vaccination. Findings and limits, study-wide: Overall, a small share of clonotypes was seen in both CD4 and CD8 compartments. The presence of abundant clonotypes contaminating from the bulk population was possible in FACS-sorted repertoires. At under 97% for CD4 and approximately 88% for CD8, most primary-vaccination clones showed up again after the booster.

The 5'RACE template-switching step produced TCR cDNA and added a universal primer site and UMIs. TCRdb re-called the 5' RACE reads through MiXCR, storing one row per CDR3 protein. The sample records a few hundred thousand distinct CDR3 sequences, under 9% being singletons. Details on this clonotype: The antigen remains unidentified.

This TCR came from a man younger than 35 who received the YFV17D yellow fever vaccine. The sequencing here drew on CD4+ T cells sorted from PBMCs, taken 5 days after the yellow fever booster vaccination.

CDR3 protein: CASRRLGGNQPQHF. The CDR3 DNA reads as TGTGCCAGCAGGCGGTTAGGGGGCAATCAGCCCCAGCATTTT. This sequence joins TRBV28 and TRBJ1-5, with D possibly matching TRBD1 (5 bases). Trimming removed 6 bases from V and 2 bases from J, with 11 bases in between. This CDR3 region has 14 residues. Germline CDR1 is MDHEN and CDR2 is SYDVKM.